This T cell receptor (beta chain) is from a study of T cells in Graves' hyperthyroidism and ophthalmopathy. The study's findings and limits: Researchers found most expanded thyroid clonotypes above 0.001 in blood as well.

V was trimmed by 3 bases and J by 2 bases, leaving 16 bases between them. Germline CDR1 SGDLS, CDR2 YYNGEE. The CDR3 has 16 amino acids. The authors deemed Graves' hyperthyroidism stable absent ophthalmopathy progression within 18 months. Every diagnosis used clinical symptoms, serum thyroxine and TRAb, thyroid ultrasound and orbital computed tomography. Fresh peripheral blood, about 10 ml of it, supplied the PBMCs. RNA transcripts were the template for amplifying TCR beta CDR3 regions. The HTBI primer set served for first-round RT-PCR of the TCR CDR3. TCRdb recomputed calls from the multiplex PCR reads with MiXCR, one row per CDR3 protein. The table has under 400,000 distinct CDR3 sequences, 15% to 20% seen once. A word on this clonotype: Its antigen is unidentified.

Sequencing was done on a sample of blood. This clonotype was obtained from a woman aged 50 to 60 with Graves' hyperthyroidism. This chain connects TRBV9 to TRBJ2-3; tentatively, D is TRBD1 (6 bases). The CDR3 spells CASSEGTLALTDTQYF. As DNA, the CDR3 is TGTGCCAGCAGCGAGGGGACACTCGCCCTCACAGATACGCAGTATTTT.